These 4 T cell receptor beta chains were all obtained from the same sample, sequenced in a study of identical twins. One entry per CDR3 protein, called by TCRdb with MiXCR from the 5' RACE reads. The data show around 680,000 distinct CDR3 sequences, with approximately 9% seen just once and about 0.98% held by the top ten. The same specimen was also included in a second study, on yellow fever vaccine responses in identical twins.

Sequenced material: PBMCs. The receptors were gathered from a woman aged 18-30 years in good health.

CDR3 DNA: TGTGCCAGCAGCCAAACACAGGGGCGAGAGCAGTACTTC. This translates into CASSQTQGREQYF. This sequence joins TRBV3-1 and TRBJ2-7, with TRBD1 matching over 7 bases. Germline assignment: CDR1 LGHDT and CDR2 YNNKEL (reference sequence). This CDR3 has 13 amino acids. V shed 2 bases, J shed 7 bases, and the junction held 5 bases outside the gene matches.

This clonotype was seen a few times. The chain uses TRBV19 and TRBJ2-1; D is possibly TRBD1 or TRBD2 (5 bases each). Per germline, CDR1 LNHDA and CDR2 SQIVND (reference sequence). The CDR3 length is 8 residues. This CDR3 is CPQEAQFF. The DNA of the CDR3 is TGTCCACAGGAGGCCCAGTTCTTC.

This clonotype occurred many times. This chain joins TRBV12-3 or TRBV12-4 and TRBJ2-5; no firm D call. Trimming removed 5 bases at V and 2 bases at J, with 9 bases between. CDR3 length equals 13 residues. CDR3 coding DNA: TGTGCCAGCAGTGAGACTTTACAAGAGACCCAGTACTTC. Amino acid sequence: CASSETLQETQYF.

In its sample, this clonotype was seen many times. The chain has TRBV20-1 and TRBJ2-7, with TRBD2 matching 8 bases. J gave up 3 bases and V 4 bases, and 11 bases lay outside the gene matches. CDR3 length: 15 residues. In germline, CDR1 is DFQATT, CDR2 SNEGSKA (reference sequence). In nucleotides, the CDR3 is TGCAGTGCTAATATGGGGAGCGGGGGAAACTACGAGCAGTACTTC. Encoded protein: CSANMGSGGNYEQYF.